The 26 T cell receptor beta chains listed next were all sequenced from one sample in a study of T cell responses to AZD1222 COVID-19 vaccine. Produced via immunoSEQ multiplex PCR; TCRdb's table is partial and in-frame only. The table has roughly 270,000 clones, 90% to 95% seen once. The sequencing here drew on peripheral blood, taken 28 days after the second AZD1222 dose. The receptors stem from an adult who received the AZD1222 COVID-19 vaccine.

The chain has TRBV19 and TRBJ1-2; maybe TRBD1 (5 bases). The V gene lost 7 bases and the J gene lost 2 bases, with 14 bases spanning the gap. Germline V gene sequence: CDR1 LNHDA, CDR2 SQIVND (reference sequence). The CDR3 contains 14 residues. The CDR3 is CASTQGTLNYGYTF. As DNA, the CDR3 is TGTGCCAGTACCCAAGGGACTTTGAACTATGGCTACACCTTC.

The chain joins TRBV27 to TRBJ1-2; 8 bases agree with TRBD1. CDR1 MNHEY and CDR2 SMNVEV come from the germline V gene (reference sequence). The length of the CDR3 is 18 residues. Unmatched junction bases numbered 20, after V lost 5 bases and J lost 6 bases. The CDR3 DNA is TGTGCCAGCAGTCCATCCCTCCTCCCCGGACAGGGTCCAGATGGCTACACCTTC. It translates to CASSPSLLPGQGPDGYTF.

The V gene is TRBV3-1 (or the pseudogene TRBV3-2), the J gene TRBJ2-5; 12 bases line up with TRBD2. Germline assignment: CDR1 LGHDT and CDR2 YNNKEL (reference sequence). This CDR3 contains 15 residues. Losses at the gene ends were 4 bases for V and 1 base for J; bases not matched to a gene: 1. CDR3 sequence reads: CASSPLAGGQETQYF. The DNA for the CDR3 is TGTGCCAGCAGCCCACTAGCGGGGGGCCAAGAGACCCAGTACTTC.

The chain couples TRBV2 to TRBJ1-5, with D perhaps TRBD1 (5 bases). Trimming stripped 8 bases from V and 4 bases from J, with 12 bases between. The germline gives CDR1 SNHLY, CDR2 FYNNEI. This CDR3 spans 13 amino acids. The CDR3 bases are TGTGCCAGCCGAGGTGGGGGGAATCAGCCCCAGCATTTT. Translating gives CASRGGGNQPQHF.

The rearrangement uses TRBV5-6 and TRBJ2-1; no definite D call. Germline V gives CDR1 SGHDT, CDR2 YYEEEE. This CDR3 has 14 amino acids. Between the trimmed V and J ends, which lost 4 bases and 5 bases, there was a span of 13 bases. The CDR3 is CASSTLGTNNEQFF. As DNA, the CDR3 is TGTGCCAGCAGCACTCTCGGTACCAACAATGAGCAGTTCTTC.

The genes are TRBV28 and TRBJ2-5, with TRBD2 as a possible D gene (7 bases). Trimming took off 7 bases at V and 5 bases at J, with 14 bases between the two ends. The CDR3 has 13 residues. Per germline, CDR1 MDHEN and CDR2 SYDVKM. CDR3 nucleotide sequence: TGTGCCAGCAAATTACAGGGAGGGGAGACCCAGTACTTC. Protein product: CASKLQGGETQYF.

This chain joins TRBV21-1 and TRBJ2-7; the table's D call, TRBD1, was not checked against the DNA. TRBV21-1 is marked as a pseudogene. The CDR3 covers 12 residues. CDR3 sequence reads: CASSGAYYEQYF. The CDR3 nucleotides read TGTGCCAGCAGTGGGGCGTACTACGAGCAGTACTTC.

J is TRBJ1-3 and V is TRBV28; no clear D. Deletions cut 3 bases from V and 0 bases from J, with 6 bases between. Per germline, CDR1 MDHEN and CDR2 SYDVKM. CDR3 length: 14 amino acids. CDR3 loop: CASSFKSSGNTIYF. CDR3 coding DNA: TGTGCCAGCAGTTTCAAGAGCTCTGGAAACACCATATATTTT.

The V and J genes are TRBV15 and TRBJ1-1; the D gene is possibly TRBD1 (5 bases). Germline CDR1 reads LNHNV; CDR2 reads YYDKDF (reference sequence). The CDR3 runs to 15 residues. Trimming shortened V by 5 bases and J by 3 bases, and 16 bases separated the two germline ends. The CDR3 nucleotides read TGTGCCACCAGCCGAGGGGACCTTCCTGACACTGAAGCTTTCTTT. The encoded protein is CATSRGDLPDTEAFF.

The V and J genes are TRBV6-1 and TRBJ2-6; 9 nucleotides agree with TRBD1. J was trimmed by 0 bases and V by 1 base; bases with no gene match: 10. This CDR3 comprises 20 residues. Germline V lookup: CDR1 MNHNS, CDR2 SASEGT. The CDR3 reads CASSEVARGQGNSGANVLTF. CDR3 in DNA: TGTGCCAGCAGTGAAGTTGCCAGGGGACAGGGAAACTCTGGGGCCAACGTCCTGACTTTC.

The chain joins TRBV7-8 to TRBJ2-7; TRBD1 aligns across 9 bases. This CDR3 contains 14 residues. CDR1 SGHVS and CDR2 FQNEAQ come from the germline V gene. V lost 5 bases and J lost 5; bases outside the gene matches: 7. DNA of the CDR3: TGTGCCAGCAGCATCGACAGGGGGGACGACGAGCAGTACTTC. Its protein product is CASSIDRGDDEQYF.

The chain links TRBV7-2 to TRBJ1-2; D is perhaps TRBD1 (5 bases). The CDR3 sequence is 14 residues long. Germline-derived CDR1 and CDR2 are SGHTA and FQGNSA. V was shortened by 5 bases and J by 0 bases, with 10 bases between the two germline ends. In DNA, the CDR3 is TGTGCCAGCAGCACGGACACCTCTAACTATGGCTACACCTTC. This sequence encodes CASSTDTSNYGYTF.

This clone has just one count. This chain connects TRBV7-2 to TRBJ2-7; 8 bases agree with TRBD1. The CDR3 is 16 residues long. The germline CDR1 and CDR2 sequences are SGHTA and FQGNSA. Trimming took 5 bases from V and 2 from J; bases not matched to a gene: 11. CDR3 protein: CASSHLYRGSPYEQYF. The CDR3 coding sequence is TGTGCCAGCAGCCACCTTTACAGGGGGTCCCCCTACGAGCAGTACTTC.

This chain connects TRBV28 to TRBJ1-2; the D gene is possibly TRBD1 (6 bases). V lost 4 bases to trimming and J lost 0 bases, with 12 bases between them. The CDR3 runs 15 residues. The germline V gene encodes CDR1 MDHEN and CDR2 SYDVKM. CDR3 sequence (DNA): TGTGCCAGCAGTTCGGGGGGGCATTCTAACTATGGCTACACCTTC. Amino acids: CASSSGGHSNYGYTF.

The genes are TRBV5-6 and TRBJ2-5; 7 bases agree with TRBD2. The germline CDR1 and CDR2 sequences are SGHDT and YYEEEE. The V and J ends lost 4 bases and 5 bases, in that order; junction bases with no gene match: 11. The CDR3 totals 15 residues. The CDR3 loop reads CASSPGSLGGETQYF. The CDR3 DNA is TGTGCCAGCAGCCCCGGGTCCCTCGGGGGGGAGACCCAGTACTTC. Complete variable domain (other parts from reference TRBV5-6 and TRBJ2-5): DAGVTQSPTHLIKTRGQQVTLRCSPKSGHDTVSWYQQALGQGPQFIFQYYEEEERQRGNFPDRFSGHQFPNYSSELNVNALLLGDSALYLCASSPGSLGGETQYFGPGTRLLVL.

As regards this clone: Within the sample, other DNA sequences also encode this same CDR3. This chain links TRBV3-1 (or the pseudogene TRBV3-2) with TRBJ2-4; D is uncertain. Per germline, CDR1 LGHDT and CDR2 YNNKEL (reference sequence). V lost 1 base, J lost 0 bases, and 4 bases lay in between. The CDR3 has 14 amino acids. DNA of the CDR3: TGTGCCAGCAGCCAAGCCTTAGCCAAAAACATTCAGTACTTC. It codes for CASSQALAKNIQYF.

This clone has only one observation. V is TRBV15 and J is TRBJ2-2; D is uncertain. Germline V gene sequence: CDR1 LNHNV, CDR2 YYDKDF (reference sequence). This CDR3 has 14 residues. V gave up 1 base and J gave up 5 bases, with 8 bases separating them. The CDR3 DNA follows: TGTGCCACCAGCAGAGCTTCAAGGACCGGGGAGCTGTTTTTT. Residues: CATSRASRTGELFF. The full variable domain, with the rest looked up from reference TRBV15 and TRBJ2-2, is DAMVIQNPRYQVTQFGKPVTLSCSQTLNHNVMYWYQQKSSQAPKLLFHYYDKDFNNEADTPDNFQSRRPNTSFCFLDIRSPGLGDTAMYLCATSRASRTGELFFGEGSRLTVL.

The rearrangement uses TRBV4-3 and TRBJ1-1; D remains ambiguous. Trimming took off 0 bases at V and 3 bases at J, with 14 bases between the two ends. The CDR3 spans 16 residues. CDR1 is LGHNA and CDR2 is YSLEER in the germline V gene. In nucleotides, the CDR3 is TGCGCCAGCAGCCAAGAACCCCCCGGGTCATACACTGAAGCTTTCTTT. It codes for CASSQEPPGSYTEAFF.

The CDR3 region is CASSDRGFNQPQHF. The CDR3 DNA is TGTGCCAGCAGTGACCGGGGGTTTAATCAGCCCCAGCATTTT. This chain joins TRBV25-1 and TRBJ1-5; perhaps TRBD1 as D (5 bases). V was shortened by 3 bases and J by 4 bases, with 10 bases between the two germline ends. CDR3 length equals 14 residues. The germline CDR1 and CDR2 sequences are MGHDK and SYGVNS.

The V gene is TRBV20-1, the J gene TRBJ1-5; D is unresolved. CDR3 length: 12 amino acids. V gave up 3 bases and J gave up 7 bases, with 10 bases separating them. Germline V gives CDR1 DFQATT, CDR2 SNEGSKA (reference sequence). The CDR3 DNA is TGCAGTGCTAGTGTCGCGGGACAGCCCCAGCATTTT. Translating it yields CSASVAGQPQHF.

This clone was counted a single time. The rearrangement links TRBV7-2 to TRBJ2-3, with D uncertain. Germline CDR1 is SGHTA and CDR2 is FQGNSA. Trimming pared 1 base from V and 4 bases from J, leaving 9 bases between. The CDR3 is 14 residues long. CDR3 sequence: CASSLGREADTQYF. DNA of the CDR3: TGTGCCAGCAGCTTAGGACGAGAGGCAGATACGCAGTATTTT.

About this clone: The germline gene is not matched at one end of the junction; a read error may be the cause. CDR3 protein: CASSLALGEVFF. In DNA form, the CDR3 reads TGTGCCAGCAGCCTCGCATTGGGGGAAGTTTTCTTT. The rearrangement uses TRBV5-6 and TRBJ1-1, with D maybe TRBD1 (5 bases). The CDR3 is 12 residues long. The germline CDR1 and CDR2 sequences are SGHDT and YYEEEE. Full variable domain (missing parts from reference TRBV5-6 and TRBJ1-1): DAGVTQSPTHLIKTRGQQVTLRCSPKSGHDTVSWYQQALGQGPQFIFQYYEEEERQRGNFPDRFSGHQFPNYSSELNVNALLLGDSALYLCASSLALGEVFFGQGTRLTVV.

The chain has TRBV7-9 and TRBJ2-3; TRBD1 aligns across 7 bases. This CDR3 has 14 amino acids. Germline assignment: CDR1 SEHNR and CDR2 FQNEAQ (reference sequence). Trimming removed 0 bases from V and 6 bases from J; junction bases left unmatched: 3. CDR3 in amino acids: CASSLAGGSDTQYF. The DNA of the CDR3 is TGTGCCAGCAGCTTAGCAGGGGGCTCTGATACGCAGTATTTT.

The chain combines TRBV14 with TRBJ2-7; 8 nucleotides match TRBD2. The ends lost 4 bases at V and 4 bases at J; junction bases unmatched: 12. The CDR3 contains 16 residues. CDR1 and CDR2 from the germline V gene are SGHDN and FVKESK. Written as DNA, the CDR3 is TGTGCCAGCAGCCCGGGTTCCCGGGAGGGAATTTACGAGCAGTACTTC. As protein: CASSPGSREGIYEQYF.

The CDR3 is CASSQGPGTSQPQHF. The CDR3 DNA is TGTGCCAGCAGCCAAGGTCCTGGGACAAGTCAGCCCCAGCATTTT. V and J are TRBV3-1 (or the pseudogene TRBV3-2) and TRBJ1-5; a weak D match, TRBD1 (6 bases). Germline values: CDR1 LGHDT, CDR2 YNNKEL (reference sequence). This CDR3 has 15 residues. Trimming removed 1 base from V and 6 bases from J, with 13 bases in between.

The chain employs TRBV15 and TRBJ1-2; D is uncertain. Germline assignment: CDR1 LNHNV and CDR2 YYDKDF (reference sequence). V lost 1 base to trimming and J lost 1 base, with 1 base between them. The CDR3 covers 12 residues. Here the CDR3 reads CATSRVNYGYTF. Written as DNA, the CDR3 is TGTGCCACCAGCAGAGTTAACTATGGCTACACCTTC. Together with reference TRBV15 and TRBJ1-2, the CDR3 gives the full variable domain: DAMVIQNPRYQVTQFGKPVTLSCSQTLNHNVMYWYQQKSSQAPKLLFHYYDKDFNNEADTPDNFQSRRPNTSFCFLDIRSPGLGDTAMYLCATSRVNYGYTFGSGTRLTVV.